This TCR beta chain was documented in a study of technical replicates of blood from several donors. Sequenced by immunoSEQ multiplex PCR; TCRdb stores in-frame clones only, minus some. The sample shows approximately 94,000 clones, 90% to 97% of them seen only once. Germline loops: CDR1 MDHEN, CDR2 SYDVKM. The CDR3 contains 17 residues. V shed 2 bases, J shed 3 bases, and the junction held 11 bases outside the gene matches. V gene TRBV28 combines with J gene TRBJ2-3; 7 bases are a match to TRBD1. The sequenced sample consisted of T cells isolated from PBMCs. This TCR was recovered from a human donor in good health. The CDR3 DNA sequence: TGTGCCAGCAGTTTACCCCGGACAGGACAGTATACAGATACGCAGTATTTT. Protein product: CASSLPRTGQYTDTQYF.